This paragraph covers one T cell receptor beta chain sequence. This sample stems from a study of T cells expressing NK-cell markers. About the study: Sorted CD3+CD56+NKG2C+, CD3+CD56+NKG2C- and CD3+CD56-NKG2C+ T-cell subsets were beta-chain profiled. Seven donors tested HCMV-seropositive and one tested seronegative among the eight sequenced.

No DNA is given; TCRdb re-called the 5' RACE reads and lists each CDR3 protein once. Recorded for this sample: 250,000 to 300,000 distinct CDR3 sequences. Germline V gives CDR1 KGHSH, CDR2 LQKENI. The CDR3 has 15 amino acids. The rearrangement uses TRBV18 and TRBJ1-2; TCRdb lists TRBD1, though no DNA is available to test this call. The TCR originated in a woman aged 18 to 75 in good health. What was sequenced was blood T cells: a sorted CD56 or NKG2C T cell subset, CD4+ or CD8+ T cells, or bulk PBMC T cells (not recorded which). The CDR3 here is CASQPTGRGGYGYTF.